The rows below give T cell receptor beta chains drawn from one sample of a study of human T cells and chemical hapten exposure. Each CDR3 protein gets one entry after TCRdb re-called the RACE reads with MiXCR. The table records about 360,000 distinct CDR3 sequences, around 6.9% of them present only once. The material was whole blood, obtained in connection with sensitization to the hapten diphenylcyclopropenone (DPC). The origin of the receptors is a woman aged 18-29 years with alopecia areata. Some clones in this sample may be carry-over from other donors' samples. The CDR3 runs from the conserved cysteine through the conserved F or W. D genes are given only for firm matches. The size field is filled for only some rows; it gives once, few, many or a size class.

size: -
D: -
V: TRBV3-1
J: TRBJ2-2
DNA: TGTGCCAGCAGCCAAGTGTCAGCGAACACCGGGGAGCTGTTTTTT
CDR3: CASSQVSANTGELFF

size: many
D: -
V: TRBV5-4
J: TRBJ2-7
DNA: TGTGCCAGCAGCTTGGATGCCGACAGGCAGCAGTACTTC
CDR3: CASSLDADRQQYF

size: -
D: -
V: TRBV12-5
J: TRBJ1-4
DNA: TGTGCTAGTGGTTTCGATGAAAAACTGTTTTTT
CDR3: CASGFDEKLFF

size: few
D: -
V: TRBV7-2
J: TRBJ1-1
DNA: TGTGCCAGCAGCTTAGTCAGGGGTCCGATCAGGAACACTGAAGCTTTCTTT
CDR3: CASSLVRGPIRNTEAFF

size: many
D: -
V: TRBV7-6
J: TRBJ2-2
DNA: TGTGCCAGCAGCTATATAAACACCGGGGAGCTGTTTTTT
CDR3: CASSYINTGELFF

size: -
D: TRBD2
V: TRBV12-3/TRBV12-4
J: TRBJ2-3
DNA: TGTGCCAGCAGTCCGAAGCGGGGGGGCCTTACCCACCCAGATACGCAGTATTTT
CDR3: CASSPKRGGLTHPDTQYF

size: few
D: -
V: TRBV4-2
J: TRBJ2-7
DNA: TGTGCCAGCAGCCAACCCGGGTGGGACGCGTACGAGCAGTACTTC
CDR3: CASSQPGWDAYEQYF

size: few
D: -
V: TRBV3-1
J: TRBJ1-2
DNA: TGTGCCAGCAGCCGAGGGCTTGGGGGGCTGCTAAGAGACTATGGCTACACCTTC
CDR3: CASSRGLGGLLRDYGYTF

size: many
D: -
V: TRBV18
J: TRBJ2-7
DNA: TGTGCCAGCTCGCGGATCAGGGAAGAGCAGTACTTC
CDR3: CASSRIREEQYF

size: -
D: -
V: TRBV3-1
J: TRBJ2-3
DNA: TGTGCCAGCAGCCAAGAAGATCGGAGAGTGGAGTATTTT
CDR3: CASSQEDRRVEYF

size: many
D: TRBD2
V: TRBV7-9
J: TRBJ2-1
DNA: TGTGCCAGCAGCGGTATAGCGGGGGGTCCCTACAATGAGCAGTTCTTC
CDR3: CASSGIAGGPYNEQFF

size: -
D: -
V: TRBV6-6
J: TRBJ1-1
DNA: TGTGCCAGCAGCGACGAGGGCCAGGGAACTGAAGCTTTCTTT
CDR3: CASSDEGQGTEAFF

size: few
D: TRBD1
V: TRBV15
J: TRBJ2-6
DNA: TGTGCCACCAGCAGAGATCAGACAGGGGCCTACTCTGGGGCCAACGTCCTGACTTTC
CDR3: CATSRDQTGAYSGANVLTF

size: few
D: TRBD2
V: TRBV5-6
J: TRBJ2-7
DNA: TGTGCCAGCAGCTTGGAGAGTAGCGGGGGGCGCTCCTACGAGCAGTACTTC
CDR3: CASSLESSGGRSYEQYF

size: few
D: TRBD2
V: TRBV5-1
J: TRBJ2-3
DNA: TGCGCCAGCAGGCCCAGCGGGGAAAGCACAGATACGCAGTATTTT
CDR3: CASRPSGESTDTQYF

size: -
D: TRBD1
V: TRBV5-1
J: TRBJ1-1
DNA: TGCGCCACCTCCCGGGGTCCAAACAGGGGGGTGATTACTGAAGCTTTCTTT
CDR3: CATSRGPNRGVITEAFF

size: many
D: TRBD1
V: TRBV27
J: TRBJ2-6
DNA: TGTGCCAGCAGCCACAGGGGGCGCAGACCTGGGGCCAACGTCCTGACTTTC
CDR3: CASSHRGRRPGANVLTF

size: few
D: -
V: TRBV12-3/TRBV12-4
J: TRBJ1-1
DNA: TGTGCCAGCAGTCAGATAGGGCCCAGCACTGAAGCTTTCTTT
CDR3: CASSQIGPSTEAFF

size: -
D: -
V: TRBV9
J: TRBJ2-3
DNA: TGTGCCAGCAGCGTAGCTGTGGGGGCCCCACAAGATACGCAGTATTTT
CDR3: CASSVAVGAPQDTQYF

size: few
D: -
V: TRBV10-3
J: TRBJ2-6
DNA: TGTGCCATCAGTGCGATTGGCTCTGGGGCCAACGTCCTGACTTTC
CDR3: CAISAIGSGANVLTF

size: once
D: TRBD1
V: TRBV20-1
J: TRBJ1-6
DNA: TGCAGTGCTCGAACCGGGACAGATAATTCACCCCTCCACTTT
CDR3: CSARTGTDNSPLHF

size: few
D: -
V: TRBV20-1
J: TRBJ2-7
DNA: TGCAGTTTAGAGGGGACAAGCTACGAGCAGTACTTC
CDR3: CSLEGTSYEQYF

size: many
D: TRBD1
V: TRBV24-1
J: TRBJ2-5
DNA: TGTGCCACCAGTGCCGGGACAGGGACGGGAGAGACCCAGTACTTC
CDR3: CATSAGTGTGETQYF

size: few
D: -
V: TRBV25-1
J: TRBJ2-7
DNA: TGTGCCAGCAGTACGAGGGCTGAGCAGTACTTC
CDR3: CASSTRAEQYF

size: few
D: -
V: TRBV2
J: TRBJ1-1
DNA: TGTGCCAGCAGTCCTGTGGGGGGAAGTGAAGCTTTCTTT
CDR3: CASSPVGGSEAFF

size: many
D: -
V: TRBV20-1
J: TRBJ2-7
DNA: TGCAGTGCTAGAATCGGGACACTACTTTACGAGCAGTACTTC
CDR3: CSARIGTLLYEQYF

size: few
D: -
V: TRBV6-5
J: TRBJ1-5
DNA: TGTGCCAGCAGTTACTCATGGGACGGGGGTAATCAGCCCCAGCATTTT
CDR3: CASSYSWDGGNQPQHF

size: -
D: -
V: TRBV6-1
J: TRBJ2-5
DNA: TGTGCCAGCAGTGACTTCGCCCCAGGGGAGACCCAGTACTTC
CDR3: CASSDFAPGETQYF

size: few
D: TRBD1
V: TRBV12-3/TRBV12-4
J: TRBJ1-4
DNA: TGTGCCAGCAGCCTTACAGGGGATACTAAGAAACTGTTTTTT
CDR3: CASSLTGDTKKLFF

size: many
D: TRBD1
V: TRBV10-3
J: TRBJ2-3
DNA: TGTGCCATCAGTGGGGACAGCCGCAGCACAGATACGCAGTATTTT
CDR3: CAISGDSRSTDTQYF

size: few
D: -
V: TRBV7-9
J: TRBJ1-1
DNA: TGTGCCAGCAGTATCAGGGGAACTGAAGCTTTCTTT
CDR3: CASSIRGTEAFF